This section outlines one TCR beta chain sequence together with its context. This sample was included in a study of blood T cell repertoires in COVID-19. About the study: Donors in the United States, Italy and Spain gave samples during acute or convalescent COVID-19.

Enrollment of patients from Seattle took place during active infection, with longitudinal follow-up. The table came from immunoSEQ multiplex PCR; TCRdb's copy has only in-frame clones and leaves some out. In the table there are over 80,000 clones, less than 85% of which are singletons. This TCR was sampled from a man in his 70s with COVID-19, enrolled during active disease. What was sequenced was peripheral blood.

The chain's CDR3 is CAISPGQGPVGELFF. In DNA, the CDR3 is TGTGCCATCAGTCCGGGACAGGGGCCGGTCGGGGAGCTGTTTTTT. The chain is built from TRBV10-3 and TRBJ2-2, with TRBD1 identical over 10 bases. Germline CDR1 and CDR2: ENHRY and SYGVKD. The CDR3 is 15 amino acids. The V gene end was trimmed by 5 bases and the J gene end by 7 bases; junction bases not matched to a gene: 7.